This TCR beta chain was captured in a study of blood T cell repertoires in COVID-19. Looking at the study overall: The United States, Italy and Spain supplied acute and convalescent COVID-19 samples. Nucleic acid was either cDNA or gDNA, and it came from T cells, B-cell-depleted T cells, or PBMCs.

Original analysis: The authors estimated nucleated cell counts from reference gene primer amplification. Profiling relied on immunoSEQ multiplex PCR, and the TCRdb table lists in-frame clones only, not all of them. V and J calls and clone size are as listed in that table; D and trimming were resolved from the DNA. The table includes under 200,000 clones, roughly 90% detected once. This CDR3 region has 16 residues. With 2 bases removed from V and 4 bases from J, the gap between germline ends came to 15 bases. Looked up from germline, CDR1 is MDHEN and CDR2 is SYDVKM. The sequence was obtained from a man aged 50 to 60 with acute or convalescent COVID-19. The chain links TRBV28 to TRBJ1-5; tentatively, D is TRBD1 (6 bases). The sequencing sample was made of peripheral blood. CDR3 residues: CASSLSVDRRNQPQHF. The CDR3 DNA follows: TGTGCCAGCAGTTTAAGCGTTGACAGGAGAAATCAGCCCCAGCATTTT.